This T cell receptor beta chain was sequenced during a study of T cell changes during pregnancy in multiple sclerosis (dated by TCRdb to the late 2010s). Broadly, across the study: In women with multiple sclerosis, the researchers looked at how the T cell repertoire shifted as pregnancy progressed.

Library generation was performed with the immunoSEQ multiplex PCR assay. TCRdb took this table from immuneACCESS and kept in-frame rearrangements with V and J called. Such tables lack part of the clones; where checked against another copy, unresolved V genes explain under half of the gap, and the rest is unexplained. In all, the sample holds roughly 40,000 clones, and 70% to 90% of those were seen once. Of the sample, 0.45% to 0.6% is held by the ten largest clones. Concerning this clone: Which antigen it targets is not known. It has no much larger one-base neighbor in the sample; base qualities were not kept.

The source material was CD4+ T cells from peripheral blood mononuclear cells, sampled in the first trimester of pregnancy. The receptor's source is a female donor with multiple sclerosis, enrolled in a pregnancy study.

The nucleotide sequence reads TGTGCCAGCAGTTTCGGACAGCCAAAGAACACTGAAGCTTTCTTT. Translated, it gives CASSFGQPKNTEAFF. Recombination connected TRBV28 to TRBJ1-1; TRBD1 is possibly the D segment (6 matching bases). Relative to germline, V is 3 bases shorter and J is 1 base shorter, with 12 bases between their ends. CDR1 and CDR2 are drawn from the germline V gene: MDHEN, SYDVKM. The CDR3 measures 15 amino acids from cysteine to phenylalanine. The CDR3 DNA has 45 bases and is translated from base 1.